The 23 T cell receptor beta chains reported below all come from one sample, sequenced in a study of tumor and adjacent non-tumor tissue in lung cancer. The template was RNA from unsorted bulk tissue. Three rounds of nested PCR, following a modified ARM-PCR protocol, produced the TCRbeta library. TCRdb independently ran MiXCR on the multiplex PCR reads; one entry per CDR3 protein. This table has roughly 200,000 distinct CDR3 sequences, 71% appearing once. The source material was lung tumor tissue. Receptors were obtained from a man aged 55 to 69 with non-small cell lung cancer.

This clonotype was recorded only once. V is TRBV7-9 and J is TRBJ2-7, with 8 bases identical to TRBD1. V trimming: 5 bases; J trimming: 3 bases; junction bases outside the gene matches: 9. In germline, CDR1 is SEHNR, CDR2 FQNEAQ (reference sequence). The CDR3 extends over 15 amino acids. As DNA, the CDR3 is TGTGCCAGCAGCCTTTCCGACAGGGGTATCTACGAGCAGTACTTC. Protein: CASSLSDRGIYEQYF.

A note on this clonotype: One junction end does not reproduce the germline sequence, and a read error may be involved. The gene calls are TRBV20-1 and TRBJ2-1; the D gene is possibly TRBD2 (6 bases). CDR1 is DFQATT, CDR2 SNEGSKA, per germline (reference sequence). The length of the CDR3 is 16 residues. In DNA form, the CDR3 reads TGCAGTGCTAGACCCTCCACTAGCAGGGCCTATAATGAGCAGTTCTTC. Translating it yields CSARPSTSRAYNEQFF.

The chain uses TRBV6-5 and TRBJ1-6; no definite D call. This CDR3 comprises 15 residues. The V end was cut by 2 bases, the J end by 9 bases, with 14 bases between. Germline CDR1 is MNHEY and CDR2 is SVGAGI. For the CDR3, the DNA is TGTGCCAGCAGTTACCTGGGTTCCTATGGTTCACCCCTCCACTTT. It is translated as CASSYLGSYGSPLHF.

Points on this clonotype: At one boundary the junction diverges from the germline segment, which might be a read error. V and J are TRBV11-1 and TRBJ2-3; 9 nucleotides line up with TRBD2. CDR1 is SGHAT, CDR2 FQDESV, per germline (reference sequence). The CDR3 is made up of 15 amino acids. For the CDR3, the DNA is TGTGCCAGCAGGTCCATAGCGGGGGCCACAGATACGAAGTATTTT. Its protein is CASRSIAGATDTKYF.

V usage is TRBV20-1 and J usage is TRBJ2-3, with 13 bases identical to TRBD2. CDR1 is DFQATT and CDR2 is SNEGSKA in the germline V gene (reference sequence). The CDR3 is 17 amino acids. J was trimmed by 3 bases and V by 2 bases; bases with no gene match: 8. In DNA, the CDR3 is TGCAGTGCTAGAAGAGGACTAGCGGGAGTCAGAACAGATACGCAGTATTTT. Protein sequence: CSARRGLAGVRTDTQYF.

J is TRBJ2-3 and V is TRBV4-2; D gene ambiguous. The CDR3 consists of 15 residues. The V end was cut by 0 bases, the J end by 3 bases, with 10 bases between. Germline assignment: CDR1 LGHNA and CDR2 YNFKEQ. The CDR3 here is CASSQDGIKTDTQYF. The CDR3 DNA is TGTGCCAGCAGCCAAGATGGGATTAAAACAGATACGCAGTATTTT.

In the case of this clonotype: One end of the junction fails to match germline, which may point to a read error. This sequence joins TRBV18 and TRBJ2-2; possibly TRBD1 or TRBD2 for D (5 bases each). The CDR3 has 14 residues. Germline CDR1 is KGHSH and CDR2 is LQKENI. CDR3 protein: CASPPSAGTGELFF. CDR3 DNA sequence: TGTGCCAGCCCACCATCCGCCGGGACGGGGGAGCTGTTTTTT.

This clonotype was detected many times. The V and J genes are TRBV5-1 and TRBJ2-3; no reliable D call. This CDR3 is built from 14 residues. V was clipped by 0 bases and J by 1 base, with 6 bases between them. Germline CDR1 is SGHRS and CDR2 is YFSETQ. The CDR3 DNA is TGCGCCAGCAGCTTGGAACCAGGCACAGATACGCAGTATTTT. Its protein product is CASSLEPGTDTQYF.

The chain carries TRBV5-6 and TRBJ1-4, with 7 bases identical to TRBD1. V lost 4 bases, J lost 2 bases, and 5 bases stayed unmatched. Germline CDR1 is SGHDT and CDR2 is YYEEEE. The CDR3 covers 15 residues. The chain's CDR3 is CASSAQGKTNEKLFF. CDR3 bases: TGTGCCAGCAGCGCACAGGGGAAGACTAATGAAAAACTGTTTTTT.

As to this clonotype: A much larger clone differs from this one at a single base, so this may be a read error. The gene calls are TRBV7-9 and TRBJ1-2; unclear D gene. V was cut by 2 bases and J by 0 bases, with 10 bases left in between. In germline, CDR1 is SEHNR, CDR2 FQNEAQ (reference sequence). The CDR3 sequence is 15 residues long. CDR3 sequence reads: CASSLKAGANYGYTF. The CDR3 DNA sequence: TGTGCCAGCAGCTTAAAGGCAGGAGCTAACTATGGCTACACCTTC.

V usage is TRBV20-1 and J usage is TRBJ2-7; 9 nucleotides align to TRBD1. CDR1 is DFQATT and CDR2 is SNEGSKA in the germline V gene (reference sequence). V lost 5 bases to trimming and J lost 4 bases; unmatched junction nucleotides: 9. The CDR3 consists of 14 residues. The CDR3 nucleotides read TGCAGTGCTTACCCCGTGACAGGGGGGTACGAGCAGTACTTC. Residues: CSAYPVTGGYEQYF.

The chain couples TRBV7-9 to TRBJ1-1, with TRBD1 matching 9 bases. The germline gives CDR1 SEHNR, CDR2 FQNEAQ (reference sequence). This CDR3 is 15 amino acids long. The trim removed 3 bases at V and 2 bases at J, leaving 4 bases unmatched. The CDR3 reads CASSLTGGGNTEAFF. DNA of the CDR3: TGTGCCAGCAGCTTGACAGGGGGGGGAAACACTGAAGCTTTCTTT.

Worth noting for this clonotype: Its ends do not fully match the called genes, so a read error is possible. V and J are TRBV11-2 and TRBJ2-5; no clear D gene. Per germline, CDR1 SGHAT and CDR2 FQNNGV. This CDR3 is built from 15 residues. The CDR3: CPSSTAPDGDETQYF. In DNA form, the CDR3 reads TGTCCCAGCAGCACAGCCCCGGACGGCGATGAGACCCAGTACTTC. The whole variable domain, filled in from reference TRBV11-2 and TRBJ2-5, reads EAGVAQSPRYKIIEKRQSVAFWCNPISGHATLYWYQQILGQGPKLLIQFQNNGVVDDSQLPKDRFSAERLKGVDSTLKIQPAKLEDSAVYLCPSSTAPDGDETQYFGPGTRLLVL.

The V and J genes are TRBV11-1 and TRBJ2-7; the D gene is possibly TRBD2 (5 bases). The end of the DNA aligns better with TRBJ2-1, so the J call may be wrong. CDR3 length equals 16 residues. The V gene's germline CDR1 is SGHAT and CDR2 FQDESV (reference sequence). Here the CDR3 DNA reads TGTGTCAGTAGCTTAGCGATTCGTGACAACTCCTACGAGCAGTTCTTC. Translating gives CVSSLAIRDNSYEQFF.

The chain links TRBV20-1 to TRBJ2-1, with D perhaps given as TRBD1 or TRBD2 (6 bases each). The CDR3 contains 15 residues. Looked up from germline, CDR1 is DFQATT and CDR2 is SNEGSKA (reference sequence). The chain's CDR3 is CNAPALGGERDEQFF. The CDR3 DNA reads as TGCAACGCGCCAGCACTGGGGGGCGAGAGGGATGAGCAGTTCTTC.

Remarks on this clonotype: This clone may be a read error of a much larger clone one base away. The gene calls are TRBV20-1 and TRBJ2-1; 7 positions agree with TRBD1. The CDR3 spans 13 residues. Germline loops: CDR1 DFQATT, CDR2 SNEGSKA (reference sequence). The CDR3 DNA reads TGCATTGCCACCGACAGGGTTAAGGATGAGCAGTTCTTC. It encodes CIATDRVKDEQFF.

This CDR3 is CSVDPWERGAADTQYF. DNA of the CDR3: TGCAGCGTTGACCCTTGGGAGCGGGGGGCCGCGGATACGCAGTATTTT. This sequence joins TRBV29-1 and TRBJ2-3, with 9 bases matching TRBD2. Germline CDR1 reads SQVTM; CDR2 reads ANQGSEA. Trimming at V came to 3 bases and at J to 6 bases, leaving 13 bases not matched to a gene. CDR3 length: 16 amino acids.

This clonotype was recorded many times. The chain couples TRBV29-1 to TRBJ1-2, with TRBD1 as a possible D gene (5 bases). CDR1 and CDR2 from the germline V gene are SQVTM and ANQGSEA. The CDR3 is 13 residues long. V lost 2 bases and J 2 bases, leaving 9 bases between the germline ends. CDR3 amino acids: CSVEMDTNYGYTF. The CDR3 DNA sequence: TGCAGCGTTGAAATGGACACCAACTATGGCTACACCTTC.

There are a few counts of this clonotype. In nucleotides, the CDR3 is TGTGCCAGCAGTCAGGGACAGCGGGGTGGTAATTCACCCCTCCACTTT. Protein product: CASSQGQRGGNSPLHF. The chain combines TRBV12-3 or TRBV12-4 with TRBJ1-6, with 7 bases aligning to TRBD1. The CDR3 covers 16 residues. Trimming cost V 5 bases and J 6 bases; bases outside gene matches: 10.

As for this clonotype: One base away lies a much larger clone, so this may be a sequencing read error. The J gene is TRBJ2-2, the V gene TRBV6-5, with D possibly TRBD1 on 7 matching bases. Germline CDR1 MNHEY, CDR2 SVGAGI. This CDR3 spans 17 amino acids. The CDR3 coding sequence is TGTGCCAGTGGGGACAGTCGGCTAGTCCCGAACACCGGGGGGCTGTTTTTT. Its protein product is CASGDSRLVPNTGGLFF.

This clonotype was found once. In nucleotides, the CDR3 is TGCAGTGCTAGAGCGGGGGGGCGCCGAGAGACCCAGTACTTC. Its protein is CSARAGGRRETQYF. The chain employs TRBV20-1 and TRBJ2-5, with 8 bases that match TRBD2. The CDR3 totals 14 residues. V shed 1 base, J shed 4 bases, and the junction held 5 bases outside the gene matches. Looked up from germline, CDR1 is DFQATT and CDR2 is SNEGSKA (reference sequence).

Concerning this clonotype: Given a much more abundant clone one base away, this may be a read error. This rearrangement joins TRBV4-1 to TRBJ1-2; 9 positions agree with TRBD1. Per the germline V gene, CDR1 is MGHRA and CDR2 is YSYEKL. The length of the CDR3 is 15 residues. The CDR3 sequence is CTSSQDVTGGYGYTF. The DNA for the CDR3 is TGCACCAGCAGCCAGGATGTGACAGGGGGCTATGGCTACACCTTC.

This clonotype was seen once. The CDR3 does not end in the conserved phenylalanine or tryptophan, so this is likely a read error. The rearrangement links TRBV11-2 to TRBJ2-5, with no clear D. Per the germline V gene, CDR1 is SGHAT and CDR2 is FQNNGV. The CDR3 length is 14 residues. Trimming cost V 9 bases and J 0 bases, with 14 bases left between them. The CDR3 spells CASSPATDQETQYS. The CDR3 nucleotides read TGTGCCAGTAGCCCTGCGACGGACCAAGAGACCCAGTACTCC.